These 29 T cell receptor beta chains came from one sample sequenced in a study of blood T cell repertoires in COVID-19. Using immunoSEQ multiplex PCR, the repertoire was profiled, and TCRdb retains in-frame clones only, with some absent. Of over 200,000 clones listed, around nine tenths are singletons. The material sequenced was peripheral blood. Source of these receptors: a woman aged 55-75 years with acute or convalescent COVID-19.

The chain combines TRBV7-9 with TRBJ1-1; 7 bases are a match to TRBD1. The junction had 18 bases not matched to a gene; V was cut back by 6 bases and J by 2 bases. The length of the CDR3 is 18 residues. The germline gives CDR1 SEHNR, CDR2 FQNEAQ (reference sequence). In DNA, the CDR3 is TGTGCCAGCAGGGTTGGTGGGAGACAGGGCGTTATCAACACTGAAGCTTTCTTT. Translating gives CASRVGGRQGVINTEAFF.

This chain uses TRBV23-1 with TRBJ2-7; D gene uncertain. TRBV23-1 is recorded as an ORF, its role being uncertain. The CDR3 has 15 amino acids. V gave up 8 bases and J gave up 2 bases, with 19 bases separating them. The CDR3 nucleotides are TGCGCCAGCCACCAACCCCGGTACCCTCCCTACGAGCAGTACTTC. It codes for CASHQPRYPPYEQYF.

The V call is TRBV7-3, the J call TRBJ2-1; TRBD2 matches at 7 bases. Germline V gene lookup returns CDR1 SGHTA and CDR2 FQGTGA. Trimming at V came to 0 bases and at J to 4 bases, leaving 12 bases not matched to a gene. CDR3 size: 18 residues. CDR3 residues: CASSLTPASGVGYNEQFF. DNA of the CDR3: TGTGCCAGCAGCTTAACCCCTGCCAGCGGGGTAGGTTACAATGAGCAGTTCTTC.

The chain recombines TRBV15 with TRBJ1-4; 7 bases fit TRBD1. V trimming: 0 bases; J trimming: 6 bases; junction bases outside the gene matches: 10. The CDR3 sequence is 17 residues long. From germline, CDR1 is LNHNV and CDR2 YYDKDF (reference sequence). The CDR3 here is CATSRDYGGTGDEKLFF. The CDR3 DNA reads as TGTGCCACCAGCAGAGATTATGGGGGAACAGGGGATGAAAAACTGTTTTTT.

The V and J genes are TRBV5-6 and TRBJ1-2, with TRBD1 matching 9 bases. The trim removed 4 bases at V and 6 bases at J, leaving 4 bases unmatched. Per the germline V gene, CDR1 is SGHDT and CDR2 is YYEEEE. CDR3 length equals 13 residues. This chain's CDR3 is CASSKDRGNGYTF. In DNA form, the CDR3 reads TGTGCCAGCAGCAAGGACAGGGGAAATGGCTACACCTTC.

J is TRBJ2-4 and V is TRBV10-3; perhaps TRBD1 as D (7 bases). V was cut by 0 bases and J by 2 bases, with 20 bases left in between. This CDR3 has 19 residues. Germline V lookup: CDR1 ENHRY, CDR2 SYGVKD. CDR3 protein: CAISESAGGGQNSKNIQYF. CDR3 in DNA: TGTGCCATCAGTGAGTCCGCAGGAGGGGGACAGAACTCCAAAAACATTCAGTACTTC.

The rearrangement links TRBV5-1 to TRBJ2-1, with a weak D call TRBD1 (6 bases). Germline V gives CDR1 SGHRS, CDR2 YFSETQ. The CDR3 has 16 amino acids. Trimming stripped 6 bases from V and 8 bases from J, with 24 bases between. CDR3 DNA sequence: TGCGCCAGCAACTTCGGGTACGCAGGGGCGCGGGATGAGCAGTTCTTC. Its protein is CASNFGYAGARDEQFF.

The chain links TRBV30 to TRBJ1-6; D gene unclear. The germline gives CDR1 GTSNPN, CDR2 SVGIG (reference sequence). CDR3 size: 14 residues. V lost 4 bases, J lost 0 bases, and 7 bases lay in between. CDR3 loop: CAWTGSSYNSPLHF. The DNA of the CDR3 is TGTGCCTGGACAGGTAGCTCCTATAATTCACCCCTCCACTTT.

The V gene is TRBV7-9, the J gene TRBJ1-4, with D possibly TRBD1 on 5 matching bases. The CDR3 extends over 14 amino acids. V dropped 3 bases and J dropped 5 bases, with 10 bases sitting between them. Per germline, CDR1 SEHNR and CDR2 FQNEAQ (reference sequence). The CDR3 nucleotides are TGTGCCAGCAGCTTTGCCGGGGGAAATGAAAAACTGTTTTTT. Amino acids: CASSFAGGNEKLFF.

The J gene is TRBJ2-7, the V gene TRBV14; 9 bases line up with TRBD2. Trimming cost V 4 bases and J 2 bases; bases outside gene matches: 6. This CDR3 region has 15 residues. Germline V gene sequence: CDR1 SGHDN, CDR2 FVKESK. CDR3 sequence (DNA): TGTGCCAGCAGCCGAGAACTAGCGGGTACCTACGAGCAGTACTTC. It encodes CASSRELAGTYEQYF.

The chain joins TRBV5-1 to TRBJ1-1; 9 bases match TRBD1. The CDR3 runs 15 residues. Germline loops: CDR1 SGHRS, CDR2 YFSETQ. After removal of 4 bases from V and 1 base from J, the junction contained 5 bases not matched to a gene. CDR3 DNA: TGCGCCAGCAGCGGGACAGGGATGAGGAACACTGAAGCTTTCTTT. This encodes CASSGTGMRNTEAFF.

The chain is built from TRBV11-2 and TRBJ2-3, with TRBD2 identical over 12 bases. The J segment lost 4 bases and the V segment lost 5 bases, leaving 4 bases of the junction unmatched. This CDR3 is built from 15 residues. Germline-derived CDR1 and CDR2 are SGHAT and FQNNGV. CDR3 DNA sequence: TGTGCCAGCAGCCCGCCTAGCGGGGGGGCAGATACGCAGTATTTT. Translating gives CASSPPSGGADTQYF.

This chain joins TRBV5-6 and TRBJ1-2; D is uncertain. Looked up from germline, CDR1 is SGHDT and CDR2 is YYEEEE. V lost 6 bases to trimming and J lost 7 bases, with 22 bases between them. This CDR3 comprises 15 residues. CDR3 protein: CASTPTIDQPSGYTF. Here the CDR3 DNA reads TGTGCCAGCACCCCAACTATCGATCAACCGTCTGGCTACACCTTC.

V gene TRBV7-9 combines with J gene TRBJ1-4; D is unresolved. CDR1 SEHNR and CDR2 FQNEAQ come from the germline V gene (reference sequence). The CDR3 contains 16 residues. Trimming took off 1 base at V and 0 bases at J, with 9 bases between the two ends. The CDR3 is CASSLGDGATNEKLFF. The CDR3, as DNA: TGTGCCAGCAGCTTAGGAGATGGTGCAACTAATGAAAAACTGTTTTTT.

This sequence joins TRBV4-1 and TRBJ1-1; TRBD1 matches 7 bases. V was clipped by 3 bases and J by 0 bases; unmatched bases: 4. The CDR3 runs 15 residues. CDR1 is MGHRA and CDR2 is YSYEKL in the germline V gene. The CDR3, as DNA: TGCGCCAGCAGCCAGGGCAGGGGGGTGAACACTGAAGCTTTCTTT. This translates into CASSQGRGVNTEAFF.

This rearrangement joins TRBV10-1 to TRBJ1-6; D perhaps matches TRBD1 (6 bases). The CDR3 contains 14 residues. Germline CDR1 and CDR2: WNHNN and SYGVQD (reference sequence). V was shortened by 2 bases and J by 11 bases, with 13 bases between the two germline ends. The CDR3 DNA sequence: TGCGCCAGCAGTGAGACAGGGCTTCCTACACCCCTCCACTTT. Amino acid sequence: CASSETGLPTPLHF.

The chain employs TRBV19 and TRBJ2-3; D gene ambiguous. V lost 5 bases and J 5 bases, leaving 11 bases between the germline ends. Germline V gene lookup returns CDR1 LNHDA and CDR2 SQIVND (reference sequence). There are 13 residues in the CDR3. CDR3 in DNA: TGTGCCAGTAGTTTAGGCAATAGAGATACGCAGTATTTT. Translating it yields CASSLGNRDTQYF.

The chain joins TRBV29-1 to TRBJ1-2; D is unclear. V lost 6 bases and J 6 bases, leaving 14 bases between the germline ends. Germline CDR1 is SQVTM and CDR2 is ANQGSEA. This CDR3 has 12 amino acids. The CDR3: CSVGTVVDGYTF. Here the CDR3 DNA reads TGCAGCGTCGGTACAGTTGTGGATGGCTACACCTTC. Using reference TRBV29-1 and TRBJ1-2 for the parts outside the CDR3, the full variable domain is SAVISQKPSRDICQRGTSLTIQCQVDSQVTMMFWYRQQPGQSLTLIATANQGSEATYESGFVIDKFPISRPNLTFSTLTVSNMSPEDSSIYLCSVGTVVDGYTFGSGTRLTVV.

The chain carries TRBV7-9 and TRBJ1-1; weak D call: TRBD1 (5 bases). The germline CDR1 and CDR2 sequences are SEHNR and FQNEAQ (reference sequence). V lost 2 bases and J lost 1, with 11 bases in between. There are 15 residues in the CDR3. The CDR3 reads CASSLPSGTNTEAFF. In DNA form, the CDR3 reads TGTGCCAGCAGCTTACCGAGCGGGACGAACACTGAAGCTTTCTTT.

The chain uses TRBV5-8 and TRBJ1-2; D is uncertain. Trimming left V 4 bases short and J 7 bases short, with 20 bases between. The CDR3 runs 15 residues. Germline V gene lookup returns CDR1 SGHTS and CDR2 YDEGEE. The CDR3: CASSKRRAFQGGYTF. Written as DNA, the CDR3 is TGTGCCAGCAGCAAGCGGAGAGCTTTTCAAGGTGGCTACACCTTC.

The chain employs TRBV7-2 and TRBJ2-3, with D possibly TRBD1 on 6 matching bases. CDR1 SGHTA and CDR2 FQGNSA come from the germline V gene. Trimming removed 0 bases at V and 1 base at J, with 20 bases between. The length of the CDR3 is 19 residues. CDR3 nucleotide sequence: TGTGCCAGCAGCTTAGCGAGGGACAACCAGCCGGCCCGCACAGATACGCAGTATTTT. As protein: CASSLARDNQPARTDTQYF.

The chain combines TRBV5-4 with TRBJ2-5, with TRBD1 identical over 8 bases. Germline CDR1 and CDR2: SGHNT and YYREEE (reference sequence). This CDR3 has 14 residues. After removal of 3 bases from V and 4 bases from J, the junction contained 5 bases not matched to a gene. CDR3 residues: CASSSDREGETQYF. CDR3 bases: TGTGCCAGCAGCTCGGACAGGGAAGGAGAGACCCAGTACTTC.

The chain is built from TRBV5-1 and TRBJ2-5; 9 nucleotides align to TRBD2. Germline V CDR1 and CDR2: SGHRS, YFSETQ. The CDR3 is made up of 15 amino acids. The V segment lost 3 bases and the J segment 4 bases; nucleotides outside the gene matches: 7. This CDR3 reads CASSSRGGLGETQYF. The CDR3 nucleotides are TGCGCCAGCAGCTCGCGGGGGGGCCTTGGAGAGACCCAGTACTTC.

The chain combines TRBV11-2 with TRBJ1-5; 8 bases align to TRBD1. The junction had 10 bases not matched to a gene; V was cut back by 5 bases and J by 1 base. Germline CDR1 SGHAT, CDR2 FQNNGV. CDR3 length: 17 amino acids. The CDR3 loop reads CASSTTQGAGSNQPQHF. The CDR3 DNA is TGTGCCAGCAGCACGACCCAGGGGGCCGGGAGCAATCAGCCCCAGCATTTT.

This chain connects TRBV2 to TRBJ1-2; the match to TRBD1 covers 8 bases. In germline, CDR1 is SNHLY, CDR2 FYNNEI. There are 16 residues in the CDR3. V dropped 6 bases and J dropped 4; count of bases not matched to a gene: 13. DNA for the CDR3: TGTGCCAGCAGCTCGAATTGGGCAGGGGGCGTCTATGGCTACACCTTC. It codes for CASSSNWAGGVYGYTF.

The V and J genes are TRBV6-4 and TRBJ2-7; 9 nucleotides match TRBD1. Germline V gene sequence: CDR1 MRHNA, CDR2 SNTAGT. With V trimmed by 6 bases and J by 7 bases, 10 bases remained unmatched. The CDR3 spans 14 residues. The CDR3 DNA follows: TGTGCCAGCAGCGCCGGGACAGGGACGGGGGAGCAGTACTTC. Protein sequence: CASSAGTGTGEQYF.

This clone appeared a single time. V is TRBV28 and J is TRBJ2-2, with D possibly being TRBD2 (6 bases). The CDR3 has 15 residues. Germline V gene data show CDR1 as MDHEN and CDR2 as SYDVKM. Trimming took 8 bases from V and 0 from J, leaving 13 bases between them. CDR3 in DNA: TGTGCCAGCCAGCCACGGGGGTCGAACACCGGGGAGCTGTTTTTT. Encoded protein: CASQPRGSNTGELFF.

In this sample, this clone turned up once. This specimen includes other DNA sequences encoding the same CDR3. The chain joins TRBV18 to TRBJ2-7, with 8 bases lining up with TRBD2. The V gene's germline CDR1 is KGHSH and CDR2 LQKENI. The CDR3 length is 14 residues. Trimming took 0 bases from V and 6 from J; bases not matched to a gene: 4. CDR3 protein: CASSPPSGNVEQYF. Written as DNA, the CDR3 is TGTGCCAGCTCACCACCTAGCGGGAATGTCGAGCAGTACTTC. The variable domain in full, with the rest retrieved from reference TRBV18 and TRBJ2-7, is NAGVMQNPRHLVRRRGQEARLRCSPMKGHSHVYWYRQLPEEGLKFMVYLQKENIIDESGMPKERFSAEFPKEGPSILRIQQVVRGDSAAYFCASSPPSGNVEQYFGPGTRLTVT.

The chain recombines TRBV27 with TRBJ1-2; weak D call: TRBD1 (6 bases). Trimming left V 1 base short and J 4 bases short, with 13 bases between. Germline values: CDR1 MNHEY, CDR2 SMNVEV (reference sequence). CDR3 size: 15 residues. This chain's CDR3 is CASSLYPTGTYGYTF. CDR3 in DNA: TGTGCCAGCAGTTTATACCCCACAGGGACCTATGGCTACACCTTC.